This T cell receptor (beta chain) is from a study of blood T cell repertoires in COVID-19. The data were produced by immunoSEQ multiplex PCR, yet TCRdb's version contains in-frame clones alone and is incomplete. The sample carries about 250,000 clones, 85% recorded once. The sequenced material came from peripheral blood. The source is a man aged 50 to 59 with active or convalescent COVID-19.

The CDR3 coding sequence is TGTGCCTGGAGAGGTAGCGGGACCGGGGAGCTGTTTTTT. Its protein product is CAWRGSGTGELFF. The J gene is TRBJ2-2, the V gene TRBV30; 7 nucleotides agree with TRBD2. The CDR3 consists of 13 residues. Germline-derived CDR1 and CDR2 are GTSNPN and SVGIG (reference sequence). The V segment lost 3 bases and the J segment 5 bases; nucleotides outside the gene matches: 3.